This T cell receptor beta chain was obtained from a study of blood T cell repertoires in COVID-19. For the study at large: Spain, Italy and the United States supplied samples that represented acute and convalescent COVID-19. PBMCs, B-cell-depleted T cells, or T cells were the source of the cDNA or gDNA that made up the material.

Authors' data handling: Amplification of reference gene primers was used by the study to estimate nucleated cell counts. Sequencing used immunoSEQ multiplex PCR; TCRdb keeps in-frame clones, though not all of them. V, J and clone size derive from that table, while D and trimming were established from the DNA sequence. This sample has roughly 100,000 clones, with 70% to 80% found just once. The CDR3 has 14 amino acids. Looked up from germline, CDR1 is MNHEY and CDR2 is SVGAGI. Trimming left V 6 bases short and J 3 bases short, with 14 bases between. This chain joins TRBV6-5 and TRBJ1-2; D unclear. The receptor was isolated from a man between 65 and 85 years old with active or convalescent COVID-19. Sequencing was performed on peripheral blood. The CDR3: CASSLGEEYYGYTF. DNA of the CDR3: TGTGCCAGCAGCCTTGGAGAAGAATACTATGGCTACACCTTC.